Below are 21 T cell receptor beta chains sequenced from a single sample in a study of Graves' ophthalmopathy and Graves' hyperthyroidism. The sequenced template was RNA, covering the TCR beta CDR3 region. HTBI-primed RT-PCR formed the first round, and a multiplex PCR formed the second. MiXCR, run by TCRdb on the multiplex PCR reads, gives a single entry per CDR3 protein. The sample lists approximately 700,000 distinct CDR3 sequences, approximately 40% seen once, with roughly 46% in the top ten. Material for sequencing was peripheral blood. These receptors came from an adult man with Graves' ophthalmopathy.

V usage is TRBV7-8 and J usage is TRBJ2-3; tentative D call: TRBD1 (5 bases). V lost 2 bases to trimming and J lost 4 bases, with 10 bases between them. CDR3 length equals 14 residues. Germline CDR1 is SGHVS and CDR2 is FQNEAQ. This CDR3 is CASSLMGRADTQYF. Written as DNA, the CDR3 is TGTGCCAGCAGCTTAATGGGCAGGGCAGATACGCAGTATTTT.

This clonotype was observed a handful of times. The J gene is TRBJ2-5, the V gene TRBV7-8; TRBD1 matches 8 bases. CDR3 length: 16 amino acids. Germline assignment: CDR1 SGHVS and CDR2 FQNEAQ. V was clipped by 6 bases and J by 5 bases; unmatched bases: 14. CDR3 region: CASSPYEWTGLETQYF. The CDR3 DNA reads TGTGCCAGCAGTCCCTACGAATGGACAGGGCTGGAGACCCAGTACTTC.

The V call is TRBV7-2, the J call TRBJ1-1, with 11 bases aligning to TRBD1. J was trimmed by 0 bases and V by 5 bases; bases with no gene match: 17. The CDR3 consists of 20 residues. Germline values: CDR1 SGHTA, CDR2 FQGNSA. The CDR3 bases are TGTGCCAGCAGCCATAGAGGCGAGGACAGGGGGCGGAATTTGAACACTGAAGCTTTCTTT. Its protein is CASSHRGEDRGRNLNTEAFF. The full variable domain, its missing parts supplied by reference TRBV7-2 and TRBJ1-1, is GAGVSQSPSNKVTEKGKDVELRCDPISGHTALYWYRQSLGQGLEFLIYFQGNSAPDKSGLPSDRFSAERTGGSVSTLTIQRTQQEDSAVYLCASSHRGEDRGRNLNTEAFFGQGTRLTVV.

A few counts support this clonotype. A junction end diverges from the germline sequence, so it may reflect a read error. This chain joins TRBV10-3 and TRBJ1-2; TRBD1 aligns across 12 bases. This CDR3 comprises 16 residues. Germline values: CDR1 ENHRY, CDR2 SYGVKD. This CDR3 is CASSEWGQGARSGYTF. The CDR3 DNA follows: TGTGCCAGCAGTGAATGGGGACAGGGGGCGAGAAGTGGCTACACCTTC.

This clonotype was counted ten times or more. V usage is TRBV7-9 and J usage is TRBJ1-3, with 8 bases that match TRBD1. Per germline, CDR1 SEHNR and CDR2 FQNEAQ (reference sequence). With V trimmed by 5 bases and J by 4 bases, 4 bases remained unmatched. This CDR3 has 14 residues. This CDR3 reads CASSMTGAGNTIYF. For the CDR3, the DNA is TGTGCCAGCAGCATGACAGGGGCCGGAAACACCATATATTTT.

The rearrangement links TRBV29-1 to TRBJ1-2; 10 bases agree with TRBD1. This CDR3 is 12 amino acids long. J gave up 6 bases and V 5 bases, and 3 bases lay outside the gene matches. In germline, CDR1 is SQVTM, CDR2 ANQGSEA. As DNA, the CDR3 is TGCAGCGTTCGGACAGGGGGAGATGGCTACACCTTC. As protein: CSVRTGGDGYTF.

There are a few counts of this clonotype. Since a much larger clone is just one base distant, this may be a read error. The chain recombines TRBV10-3 with TRBJ1-6; unclear D gene. From germline, CDR1 is ENHRY and CDR2 SYGVKD. The CDR3 runs 15 residues. With 7 bases removed from V and 6 bases from J, the gap between germline ends came to 16 bases. The CDR3 loop reads CAINETAISNSPLHF. The DNA for the CDR3 is TGTGCCATCAATGAAACAGCAATCTCTAATTCACCCCTCCACTTT.

This clonotype was counted many times. V usage is TRBV2 and J usage is TRBJ2-5; D unclear. V lost 6 bases, J lost 0 bases, and 8 bases lay in between. Per germline, CDR1 SNHLY and CDR2 FYNNEI. The CDR3 has 13 residues. DNA of the CDR3: TGTGCCAGCAGGGCTCAGGACCAAGAGACCCAGTACTTC. Its translation: CASRAQDQETQYF. The entire variable domain, with the rest obtained from reference TRBV2 and TRBJ2-5, is as follows: EPEVTQTPSHQVTQMGQEVILRCVPISNHLYFYWYRQILGQKVEFLVSFYNNEISEKSEIFDDQFSVERPDGSNFTLKIRSTKLEDSAMYFCASRAQDQETQYFGPGTRLLVL.

In its sample, this clonotype was seen a few times. The chain has TRBV6-5 and TRBJ1-1; D call uncertain. V was pared by 6 bases and J by 5 bases, with 13 bases between. The CDR3 sequence is 13 residues long. CDR1 and CDR2 (germline): MNHEY, SVGAGI. CDR3 in amino acids: CASRPDLDTEAFF. In nucleotides, the CDR3 is TGTGCCAGCAGACCCGACCTAGATACTGAAGCTTTCTTT.

The chain combines TRBV11-2 with TRBJ1-4, with TRBD1 as a possible D gene (5 bases). This CDR3 region has 15 residues. V was pared by 7 bases and J by 0 bases, with 12 bases between. In germline, CDR1 is SGHAT, CDR2 FQNNGV. The CDR3 sequence: CASNTGRSTNEKLFF. DNA for the CDR3: TGTGCCAGCAACACAGGACGGTCAACTAATGAAAAACTGTTTTTT.

This clonotype has at least ten counts. The genes are TRBV7-9 and TRBJ1-2; weak D call: TRBD1 (5 bases). Germline V CDR1 and CDR2: SEHNR, FQNEAQ (reference sequence). This CDR3 has 16 amino acids. Trimming stripped 4 bases from V and 6 bases from J, with 21 bases between. In DNA, the CDR3 is TGTGCCAGCAGCTCCCCGGAGACACGGGGGGTACATGGCTACACCTTC. Protein product: CASSSPETRGVHGYTF.

This clonotype has ten or more counts. The chain links TRBV6-5 to TRBJ1-5; TRBD1 might be the D (5 bases). CDR1 and CDR2 (germline): MNHEY, SVGAGI. The V end was cut by 3 bases, the J end by 7 bases, with 10 bases between. The CDR3 has 13 amino acids. CDR3 sequence: CASSYGQGQPQHF. CDR3 nucleotides: TGTGCCAGCAGTTATGGGCAGGGCCAGCCCCAGCATTTT.

For the CDR3, the DNA is TGTGCCAGCAGCACAATGTGGGACACCGGGGAGCTGTTTTTT. It translates to CASSTMWDTGELFF. The chain links TRBV7-9 to TRBJ2-2; no definite D call. Germline-derived CDR1 and CDR2 are SEHNR and FQNEAQ (reference sequence). V gave up 5 bases and J gave up 3 bases, with 10 bases separating them. This CDR3 has 14 amino acids.

This clonotype was recorded many times. The V gene is TRBV7-9, the J gene TRBJ1-2; 10 bases match TRBD1. This CDR3 has 14 residues. Trimming at V came to 6 bases and at J to 4 bases, leaving 5 bases not matched to a gene. Germline assignment: CDR1 SEHNR and CDR2 FQNEAQ (reference sequence). CDR3 protein: CASRDRGRAYGYTF. CDR3 DNA sequence: TGTGCCAGCAGAGACAGGGGGCGCGCCTATGGCTACACCTTC.

The chain is built from TRBV7-2 and TRBJ2-5; no clear D. CDR3 length: 14 amino acids. In germline, CDR1 is SGHTA, CDR2 FQGNSA. Trimming removed 2 bases from V and 9 bases from J, with 16 bases in between. In DNA form, the CDR3 reads TGTGCCAGCAGCTTATCCCAGGTCGATCAGCCCCAGTACTTC. This gives the protein CASSLSQVDQPQYF.

This clonotype was seen at least ten times. The chain employs TRBV20-1 and TRBJ1-6; possible D gene TRBD1, 5 bases. This CDR3 comprises 13 residues. CDR1 is DFQATT and CDR2 is SNEGSKA in the germline V gene (reference sequence). Trimming pared 3 bases from V and 5 bases from J, leaving 8 bases between. For the CDR3, the DNA is TGCAGTGCTAGCGACAGCAATAATTCACCCCTCCACTTT. It specifies CSASDSNNSPLHF.

This chain links TRBV5-5 with TRBJ1-4; 9 nucleotides align to TRBD1. Germline loops: CDR1 SGHKS, CDR2 YYEKEE (reference sequence). J lost 3 bases, V lost 5 bases, and 11 bases had no gene match. This CDR3 has 17 residues. The CDR3 coding sequence is TGTGCCAGCAGTTCCCTCCGGGACAGGGTTTCTAATGAAAAACTGTTTTTT. This codes for CASSSLRDRVSNEKLFF.

This clonotype was counted only a few times. The rearrangement links TRBV5-4 to TRBJ1-1; the D gene is possibly TRBD1 (5 bases). V lost 4 bases to trimming and J lost 4 bases, with 14 bases between them. There are 14 residues in the CDR3. Per germline, CDR1 SGHNT and CDR2 YYREEE (reference sequence). In DNA, the CDR3 is TGTGCCAGCAGCCCAGGGTACCAGAGCACTGAAGCTTTCTTT. This encodes CASSPGYQSTEAFF.

The V gene is TRBV7-8, the J gene TRBJ2-7; 9 nucleotides match TRBD2. Germline assignment: CDR1 SGHVS and CDR2 FQNEAQ. The CDR3 runs to 18 residues. V was pared by 2 bases and J by 3 bases, with 14 bases of the junction left unmatched. The CDR3 loop reads CASSLTQPLAGWVYEQYF. CDR3 sequence (DNA): TGTGCCAGCAGCTTAACCCAGCCTCTAGCGGGGTGGGTCTACGAGCAGTACTTC.

V and J are TRBV11-2 and TRBJ1-1; D unresolved. The germline V gene encodes CDR1 SGHAT and CDR2 FQNNGV. The CDR3 is 20 residues long. Deletions cut 4 bases from V and 2 bases from J, with 29 bases between. Here the CDR3 DNA reads TGTGCCAGCAGCTCCCCCCGGGCTCGCAGTGCTAGAGTGCACAACACTGAAGCTTTCTTT. This gives the protein CASSSPRARSARVHNTEAFF.

For this clonotype: This could be a read error, since a much larger clone is one nucleotide away. The rearrangement links TRBV20-1 to TRBJ1-6; D remains ambiguous. The germline gives CDR1 DFQATT, CDR2 SNEGSKA (reference sequence). This CDR3 comprises 12 residues. The CDR3 DNA sequence: TGCGGCTCTGGACCGTCCAGTTCACCCCTCCACTTT. Residues: CGSGPSSSPLHF.